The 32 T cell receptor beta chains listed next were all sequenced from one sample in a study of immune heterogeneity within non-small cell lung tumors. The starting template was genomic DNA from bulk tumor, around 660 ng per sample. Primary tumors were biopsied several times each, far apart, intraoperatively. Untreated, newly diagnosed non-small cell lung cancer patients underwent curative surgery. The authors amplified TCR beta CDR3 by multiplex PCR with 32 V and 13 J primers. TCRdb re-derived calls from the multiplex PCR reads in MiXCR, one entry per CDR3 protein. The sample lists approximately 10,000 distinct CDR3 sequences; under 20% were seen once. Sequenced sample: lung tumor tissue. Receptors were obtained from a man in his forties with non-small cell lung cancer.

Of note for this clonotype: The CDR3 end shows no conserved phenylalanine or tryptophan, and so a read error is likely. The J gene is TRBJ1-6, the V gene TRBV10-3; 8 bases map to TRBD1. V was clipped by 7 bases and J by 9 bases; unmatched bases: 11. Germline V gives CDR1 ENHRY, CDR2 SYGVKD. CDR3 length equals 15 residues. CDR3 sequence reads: CAITPVQGESSPLHV. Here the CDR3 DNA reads TGTGCCATCACCCCAGTACAGGGGGAAAGTTCACCCCTCCACGTT.

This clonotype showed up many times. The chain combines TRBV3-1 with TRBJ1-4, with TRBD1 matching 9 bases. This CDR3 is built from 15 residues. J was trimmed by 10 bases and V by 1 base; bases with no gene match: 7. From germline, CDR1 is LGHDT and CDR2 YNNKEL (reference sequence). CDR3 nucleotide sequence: TGTGCCAGCAGCCAAGGGGGACAGGGCGCCGGAAAACTGTTTTTT. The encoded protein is CASSQGGQGAGKLFF.

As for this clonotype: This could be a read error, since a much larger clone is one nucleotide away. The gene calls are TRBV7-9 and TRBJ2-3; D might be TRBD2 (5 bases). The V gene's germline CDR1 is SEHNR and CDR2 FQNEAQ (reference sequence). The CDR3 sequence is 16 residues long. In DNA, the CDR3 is TGTGCCAGCAGCTCTAGACTGGGGAGCCAAACAGATATGCAGTATTTT. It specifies CASSSRLGSQTDMQYF.

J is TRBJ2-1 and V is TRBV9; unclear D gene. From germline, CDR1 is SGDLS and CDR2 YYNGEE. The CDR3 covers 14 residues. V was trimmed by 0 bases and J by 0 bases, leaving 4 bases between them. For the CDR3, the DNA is TGTGCCAGCAGCGTAGCGAGCTCCTACAATGAGCAGTTCTTC. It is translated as CASSVASSYNEQFF.

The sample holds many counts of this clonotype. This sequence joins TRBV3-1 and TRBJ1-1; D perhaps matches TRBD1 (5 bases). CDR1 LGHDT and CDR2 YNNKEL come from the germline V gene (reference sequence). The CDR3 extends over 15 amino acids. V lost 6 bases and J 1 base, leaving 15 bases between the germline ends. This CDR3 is CASSPSGHSNTEAFF. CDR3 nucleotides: TGTGCCAGCAGTCCAAGCGGACACTCGAACACTGAAGCTTTCTTT.

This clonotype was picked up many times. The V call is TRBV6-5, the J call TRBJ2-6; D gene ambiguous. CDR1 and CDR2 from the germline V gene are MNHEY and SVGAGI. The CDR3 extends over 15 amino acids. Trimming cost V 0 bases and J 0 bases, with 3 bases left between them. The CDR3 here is CASSYSDSGANVLTF. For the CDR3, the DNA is TGTGCCAGCAGTTACTCGGACTCTGGGGCCAACGTCCTGACTTTC.

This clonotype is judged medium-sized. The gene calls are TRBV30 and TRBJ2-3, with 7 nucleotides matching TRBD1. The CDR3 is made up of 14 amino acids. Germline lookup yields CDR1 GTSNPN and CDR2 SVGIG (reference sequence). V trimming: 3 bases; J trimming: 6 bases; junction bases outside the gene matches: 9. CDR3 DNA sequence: TGTGCCTGGAGACCACCGACAGGGTTCGATACGCAGTATTTT. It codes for CAWRPPTGFDTQYF.

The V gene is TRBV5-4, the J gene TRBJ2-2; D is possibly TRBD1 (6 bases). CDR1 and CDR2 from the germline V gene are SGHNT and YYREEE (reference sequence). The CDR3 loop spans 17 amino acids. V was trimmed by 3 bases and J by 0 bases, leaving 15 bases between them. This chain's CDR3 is CASSWGLEATNTGELFF. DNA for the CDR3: TGTGCCAGCAGCTGGGGGCTGGAAGCAACGAACACCGGGGAGCTGTTTTTT.

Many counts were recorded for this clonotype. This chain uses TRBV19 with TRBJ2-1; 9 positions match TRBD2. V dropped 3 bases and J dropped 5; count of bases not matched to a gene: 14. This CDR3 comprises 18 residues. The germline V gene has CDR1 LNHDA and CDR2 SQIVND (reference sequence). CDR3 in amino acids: CASSMRGFAGGANNEQFF. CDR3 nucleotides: TGTGCCAGTAGTATGAGGGGGTTCGCGGGGGGGGCAAACAATGAGCAGTTCTTC.

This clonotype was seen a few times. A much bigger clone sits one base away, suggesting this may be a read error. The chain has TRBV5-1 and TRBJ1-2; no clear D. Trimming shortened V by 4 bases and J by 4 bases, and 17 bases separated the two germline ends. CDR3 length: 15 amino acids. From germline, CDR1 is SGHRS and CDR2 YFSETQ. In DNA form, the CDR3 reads TGCGCCAGCAGCCCGACCTTCTCGACCCTCTATGGCTACACCTTC. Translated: CASSPTFSTLYGYTF.

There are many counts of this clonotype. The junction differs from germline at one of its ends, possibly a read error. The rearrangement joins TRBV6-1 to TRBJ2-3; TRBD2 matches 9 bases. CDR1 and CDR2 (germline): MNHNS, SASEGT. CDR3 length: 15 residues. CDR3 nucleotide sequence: TGTGCCAGCCGTGAAAGGGGACTAGCAGTAGATACGCAGTATTTT. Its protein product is CASRERGLAVDTQYF.

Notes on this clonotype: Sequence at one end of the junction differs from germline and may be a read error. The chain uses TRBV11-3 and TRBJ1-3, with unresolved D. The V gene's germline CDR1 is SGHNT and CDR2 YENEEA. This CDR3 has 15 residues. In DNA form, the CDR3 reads TGTGCCAGCAGCTTGGGCGCCGTCTCTGTAAACGCCATATATTTT. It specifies CASSLGAVSVNAIYF. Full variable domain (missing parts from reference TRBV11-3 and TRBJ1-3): EAGVVQSPRYKIIEKKQPVAFWCNPISGHNTLYWYLQNLGQGPELLIRYENEEAVDDSQLPKDRFSAERLKGVDSTLKIQPAELGDSAVYLCASSLGAVSVNAIYFGEGSWLTVV.

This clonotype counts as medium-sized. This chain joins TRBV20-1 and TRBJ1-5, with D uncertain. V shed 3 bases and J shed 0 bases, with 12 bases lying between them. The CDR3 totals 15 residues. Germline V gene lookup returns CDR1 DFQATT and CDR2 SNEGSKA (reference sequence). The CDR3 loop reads CSARDLSFSNQPQHF. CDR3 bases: TGCAGTGCTAGGGATCTATCGTTTAGCAATCAGCCCCAGCATTTT.

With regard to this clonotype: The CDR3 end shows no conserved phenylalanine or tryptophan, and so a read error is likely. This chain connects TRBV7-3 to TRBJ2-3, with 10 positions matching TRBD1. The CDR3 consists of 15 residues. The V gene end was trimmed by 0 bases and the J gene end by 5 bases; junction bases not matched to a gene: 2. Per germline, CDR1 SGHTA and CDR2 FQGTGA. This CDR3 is CASSLTGTGEDTQYL. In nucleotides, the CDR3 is TGTGCCAGCAGCTTAACCGGGACAGGGGAAGATACGCAGTATCTT.

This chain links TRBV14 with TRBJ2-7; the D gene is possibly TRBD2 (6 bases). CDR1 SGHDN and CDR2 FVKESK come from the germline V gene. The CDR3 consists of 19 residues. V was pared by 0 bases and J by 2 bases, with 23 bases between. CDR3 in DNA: TGTGCCAGCAGCCAAGATCAGTTGGACGGGAGCTACGGAACCTACGAGCAGTACTTC. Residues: CASSQDQLDGSYGTYEQYF.

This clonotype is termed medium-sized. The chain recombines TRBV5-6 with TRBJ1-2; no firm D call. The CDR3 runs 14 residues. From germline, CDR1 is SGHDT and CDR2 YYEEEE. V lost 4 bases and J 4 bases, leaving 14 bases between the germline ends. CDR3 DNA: TGTGCCAGCAGCCCCACCCGGAATATCTATGGCTACACCTTC. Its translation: CASSPTRNIYGYTF.

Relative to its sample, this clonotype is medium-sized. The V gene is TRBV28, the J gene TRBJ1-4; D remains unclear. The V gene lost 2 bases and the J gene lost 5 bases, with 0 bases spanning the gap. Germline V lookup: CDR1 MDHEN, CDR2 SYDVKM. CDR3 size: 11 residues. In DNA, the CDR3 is TGTGCCAGCAGTTTAAATGAAAAACTGTTTTTT. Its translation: CASSLNEKLFF.

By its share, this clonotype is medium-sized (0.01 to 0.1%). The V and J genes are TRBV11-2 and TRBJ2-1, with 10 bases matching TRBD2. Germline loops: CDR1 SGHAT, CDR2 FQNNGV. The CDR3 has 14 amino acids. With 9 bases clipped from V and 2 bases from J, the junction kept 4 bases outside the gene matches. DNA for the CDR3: TGTGCCAGGGAGGGACTAGCGCCCTACAATGAGCAGTTCTTC. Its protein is CAREGLAPYNEQFF.

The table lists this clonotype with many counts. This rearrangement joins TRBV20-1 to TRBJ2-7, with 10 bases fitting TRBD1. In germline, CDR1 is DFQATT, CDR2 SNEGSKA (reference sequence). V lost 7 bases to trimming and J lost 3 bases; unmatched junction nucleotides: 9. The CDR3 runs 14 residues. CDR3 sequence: CSGYRDRGLYEQYF. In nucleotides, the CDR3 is TGCAGTGGGTACCGGGACAGGGGTCTCTACGAGCAGTACTTC.

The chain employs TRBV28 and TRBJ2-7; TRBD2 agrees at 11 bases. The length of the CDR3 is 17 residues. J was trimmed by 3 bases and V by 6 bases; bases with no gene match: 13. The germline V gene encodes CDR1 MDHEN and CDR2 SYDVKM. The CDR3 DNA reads TGTGCCAGCAGCACATACCACATTACTAGCGGGAGCTACGAGCAGTACTTC. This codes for CASSTYHITSGSYEQYF.

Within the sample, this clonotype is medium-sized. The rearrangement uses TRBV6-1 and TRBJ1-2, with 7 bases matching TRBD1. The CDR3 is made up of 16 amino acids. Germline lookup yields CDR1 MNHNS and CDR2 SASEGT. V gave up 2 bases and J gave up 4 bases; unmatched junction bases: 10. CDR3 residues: CASSEYRGFSFYGYTF. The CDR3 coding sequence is TGTGCCAGCAGTGAATACAGGGGCTTTTCTTTCTATGGCTACACCTTC.

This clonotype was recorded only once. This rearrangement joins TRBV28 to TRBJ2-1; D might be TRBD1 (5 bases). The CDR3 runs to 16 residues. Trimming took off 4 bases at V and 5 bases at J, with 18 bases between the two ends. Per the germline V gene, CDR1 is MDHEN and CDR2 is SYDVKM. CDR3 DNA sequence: TGTGCCAGCAGTTCCCCATGGCAGGGCCCCGACAATGAGCAGTTCTTC. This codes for CASSSPWQGPDNEQFF. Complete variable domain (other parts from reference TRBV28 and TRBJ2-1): DVKVTQSSRYLVKRTGEKVFLECVQDMDHENMFWYRQDPGLGLRLIYFSYDVKMKEKGDIPEGYSVSREKKERFSLILESASTNQTSMYLCASSSPWQGPDNEQFFGPGTRLTVL.

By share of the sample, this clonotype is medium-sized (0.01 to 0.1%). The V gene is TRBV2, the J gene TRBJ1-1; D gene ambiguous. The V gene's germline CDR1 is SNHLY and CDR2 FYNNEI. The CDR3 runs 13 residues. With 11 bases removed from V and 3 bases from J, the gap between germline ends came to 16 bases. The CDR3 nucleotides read TGTGCCGGCCCGCAGAGGGCCGACACTGAAGCTTTCTTT. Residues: CAGPQRADTEAFF.

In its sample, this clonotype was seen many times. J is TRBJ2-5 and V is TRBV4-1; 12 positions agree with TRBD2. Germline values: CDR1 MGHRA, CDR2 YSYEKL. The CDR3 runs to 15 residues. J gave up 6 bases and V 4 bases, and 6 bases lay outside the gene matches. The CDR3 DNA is TGCGCCAGCAGCCCGAGGACTAGCGGGGAACAGACCCAGTACTTC. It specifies CASSPRTSGEQTQYF.

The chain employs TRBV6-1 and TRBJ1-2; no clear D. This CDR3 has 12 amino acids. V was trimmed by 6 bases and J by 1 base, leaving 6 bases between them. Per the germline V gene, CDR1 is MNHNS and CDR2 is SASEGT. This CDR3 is CASRKDNYGYTF. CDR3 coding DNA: TGTGCCAGCAGAAAGGATAACTATGGCTACACCTTC.

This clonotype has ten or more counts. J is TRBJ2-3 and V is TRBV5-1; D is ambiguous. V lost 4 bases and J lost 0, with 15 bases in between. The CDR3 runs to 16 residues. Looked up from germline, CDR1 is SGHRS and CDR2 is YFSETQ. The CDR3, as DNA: TGCGCCAGCAGCCTCTTTTATAGCTCTAGCACAGATACGCAGTATTTT. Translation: CASSLFYSSSTDTQYF.

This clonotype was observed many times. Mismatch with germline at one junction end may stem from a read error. DNA for the CDR3: TGTGCCAGCAGCAAAGAGCATACGGGGATCGAGCAGTACTTC. It is translated as CASSKEHTGIEQYF. V gene TRBV14 combines with J gene TRBJ2-7; a weak D match, TRBD2 (5 bases). The CDR3 loop spans 14 amino acids. Germline loops: CDR1 SGHDN, CDR2 FVKESK.

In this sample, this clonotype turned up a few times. CDR3 sequence reads: CASSLGGGLQYF. CDR3 in DNA: TGTGCCAGCAGCCTTGGCGGAGGACTTCAGTACTTC. V usage is TRBV16 and J usage is TRBJ2-4; tentative D call: TRBD2 (5 bases). Germline V lookup: CDR1 KGHSY, CDR2 FQNENV. CDR3 size: 12 residues. Trimming took 4 bases from V and 11 from J, leaving 12 bases between them.

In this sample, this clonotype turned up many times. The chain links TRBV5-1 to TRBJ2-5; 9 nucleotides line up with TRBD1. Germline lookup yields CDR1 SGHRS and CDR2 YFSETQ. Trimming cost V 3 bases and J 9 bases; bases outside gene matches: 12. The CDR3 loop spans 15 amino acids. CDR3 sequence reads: CASSSPGQGTFAQYF. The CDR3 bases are TGCGCCAGCAGCTCGCCGGGACAGGGAACTTTTGCCCAGTACTTC.

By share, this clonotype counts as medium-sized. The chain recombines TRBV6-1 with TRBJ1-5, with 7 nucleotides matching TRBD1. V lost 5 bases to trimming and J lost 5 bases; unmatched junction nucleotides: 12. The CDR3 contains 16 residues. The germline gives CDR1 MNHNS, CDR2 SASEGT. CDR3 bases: TGTGCCAGCAGTACAGCGTTTTGGGACAGCCATCAGCCCCAGCATTTT. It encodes CASSTAFWDSHQPQHF.

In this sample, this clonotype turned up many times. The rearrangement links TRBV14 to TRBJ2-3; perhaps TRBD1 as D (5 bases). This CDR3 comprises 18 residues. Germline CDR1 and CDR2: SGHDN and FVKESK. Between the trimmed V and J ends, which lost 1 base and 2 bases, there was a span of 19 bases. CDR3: CASSQVSYRTISTDTQYF. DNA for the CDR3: TGTGCCAGCAGCCAAGTCTCCTATAGGACAATCTCCACAGATACGCAGTATTTT.

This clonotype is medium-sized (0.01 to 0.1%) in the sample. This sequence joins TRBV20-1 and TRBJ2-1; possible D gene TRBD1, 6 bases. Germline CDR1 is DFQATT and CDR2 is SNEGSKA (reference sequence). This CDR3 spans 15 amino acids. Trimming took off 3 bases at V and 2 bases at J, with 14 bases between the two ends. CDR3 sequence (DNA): TGCAGTGCTAGTCTGTGGCAGGGGACCTACAATGAGCAGTTCTTC. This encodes CSASLWQGTYNEQFF.